A selection of T cell receptor beta chains follows, all from one sample in a study of pediatric ulcerative colitis. The table came from immunoSEQ multiplex PCR; TCRdb's copy has only in-frame clones and leaves some out. The data contain about 32,000 clones, approximately 78% of them seen just once; the ten biggest clones take up 3.5% to 4.5%. Sequenced material: blood. The receptors come from a boy aged 5 to 17 with severe ulcerative colitis. Each CDR3 is given with its conserved first and last residue. The D gene is left open where the match is weak. For some rows the clone size is stated as once, few or many, or as a class when expanded; others skip it.

D gene,J gene,clone size,V gene,CDR3 DNA,CDR3 protein
.,TRBJ1-1,.,TRBV7-6,TGTGCCAGCGCCCCCCCCGGGAACACTGAAGCTTTCTTT,CASAPPGNTEAFF
.,TRBJ1-5,.,TRBV18,TGTGCCAGCTCACTTGGGCCCGATCAGCCCCAGCATTTT,CASSLGPDQPQHF
TRBD1,TRBJ1-3,.,TRBV19,TGTGCCAGTAGTATGGGACAGTCTGGAAACACCATATATTTT,CASSMGQSGNTIYF
.,TRBJ2-5,.,TRBV19,TGTGCCAGTGGACAGGGAGGGCCCCAAGAGACCCAGTACTTC,CASGQGGPQETQYF
TRBD1,TRBJ2-3,.,TRBV9,TGTGCCAGCAGCGTCCCGACAGGGGGTGTGACAGATACGCAGTATTTT,CASSVPTGGVTDTQYF
.,TRBJ2-3,once,TRBV7-2,TGTGCCAGCAGCTTAGCAGATACGCAGTATTTT,CASSLADTQYF
TRBD1,TRBJ1-2,.,TRBV6-5,TGTGCCAGCAGTTCCGGACAGGGCAGAAACTATGGCTACACCTTC,CASSSGQGRNYGYTF
.,TRBJ1-1,.,TRBV1,TGCACCAGCAGCCCAGGGCGGGTCTACACTGAAGCTTTCTTT,CTSSPGRVYTEAFF
.,TRBJ2-1,few,TRBV6-5,TGTGCCAGCAGCTCCACAACCGCCTCGGAGTTCTTC,CASSSTTASEFF
.,TRBJ1-6,.,TRBV18,TGTGCCAGCTCACCAGCAGGACCGGGTCAGCGATATAATTCACCCCTCCACTTT,CASSPAGPGQRYNSPLHF
.,TRBJ2-7,.,TRBV27,TGTGCCAGCAGTTCCATGACAGCATCCTACGAGCAGTACTTC,CASSSMTASYEQYF
TRBD1,TRBJ1-5,.,TRBV7-2,TGTGCCAGCAGCTTAGATCAGGGGGCTTATCAGCCCCAGCATTTT,CASSLDQGAYQPQHF
.,TRBJ2-1,.,TRBV5-1,TGCGCCAGCAGCTTGTTACTAGCCCCCAACAATGAGCAGTTCTTC,CASSLLLAPNNEQFF
TRBD1,TRBJ1-5,few,TRBV4-1,TGCGCCAGCAGCGACATGACAGGGGGCTATCAGCCCCAGCATTTT,CASSDMTGGYQPQHF
TRBD2,TRBJ2-5,.,TRBV30,TGTGCCTGGAGTCGAAGGGGGATGACTAGCGGCGGCCAAGAGACCCAGTACTTC,CAWSRRGMTSGGQETQYF
.,TRBJ2-1,.,TRBV5-4,TGTGCCAGCAGCCGCCTTAGCCGTTCCTACAATGAGCAGTTCTTC,CASSRLSRSYNEQFF
TRBD1,TRBJ1-2,.,TRBV7-2,TGTGCCAGCAGCTTAGTACTGGACAGGAACTATGGCTACACCTTC,CASSLVLDRNYGYTF
.,TRBJ2-7,.,TRBV11-2,TGTGCCAGCAGCTTATCCCTCAGGGGCGAGCAGTACTTC,CASSLSLRGEQYF